This TCR beta chain is from a study of T cell changes during pregnancy in multiple sclerosis. With 5 bases clipped from V and 6 bases from J, the junction kept 10 bases outside the gene matches. The CDR3 consists of 16 residues. The germline gives CDR1 KGHSH, CDR2 LQKENI. Libraries were prepared by immunoSEQ multiplex PCR; TCRdb keeps only in-frame clonotypes and omits some of them. This table has over 65,000 clones, about 89% appearing once. The sample was peripheral blood, taken in the first trimester of pregnancy. The source of this sequence is a female donor with multiple sclerosis, enrolled in a pregnancy study. The rearrangement links TRBV18 to TRBJ2-2; 9 positions match TRBD2. The CDR3 DNA follows: TGTGCCAGCTCATCGTCCTTGCGGGAGGGCCCCGGGGAGCTGTTTTTT. Translation: CASSSSLREGPGELFF. Complete variable domain (other parts from reference TRBV18 and TRBJ2-2): NAGVMQNPRHLVRRRGQEARLRCSPMKGHSHVYWYRQLPEEGLKFMVYLQKENIIDESGMPKERFSAEFPKEGPSILRIQQVVRGDSAAYFCASSSSLREGPGELFFGEGSRLTVL.